The 15 T cell receptor beta chains below all came from one sample that was sequenced in a study of cytomegalovirus exposure and HLA in healthy donors. Both 60 Vbeta primers and 13 Jbeta primers went into the PCR. This table comes from immunoSEQ multiplex PCR, and its TCRdb copy is limited to in-frame clones, with some not included. The sample shows fewer than 85,000 clones, about 79% of them seen only once. Sequenced input: PBMCs. The origin of the receptors is a male donor in good health and CMV-seropositive.

The J gene is TRBJ2-7, the V gene TRBV27, with D perhaps TRBD2 (6 bases). Trimming removed 4 bases from V and 0 bases from J, with 7 bases in between. The CDR3 sequence is 13 residues long. CDR1 and CDR2 (germline): MNHEY, SMNVEV (reference sequence). The CDR3: CASSWGVSYEQYF. The CDR3 region has the DNA TGTGCCAGCAGTTGGGGGGTCTCCTACGAGCAGTACTTC.

V is TRBV7-9 and J is TRBJ1-2; TRBD1 is a possible D gene (5 bases). V was trimmed by 2 bases and J by 13 bases, leaving 11 bases between them. CDR3 length equals 11 residues. CDR1 is SEHNR and CDR2 is FQNEAQ in the germline V gene (reference sequence). The CDR3 coding sequence is TGTGCCAGCAGCTTAACCGGGACTTTCACCTTC. Translation gives CASSLTGTFTF.

The chain uses TRBV28 and TRBJ2-7; D possibly corresponds to TRBD2 (6 bases). V was trimmed by 8 bases and J by 0 bases, leaving 8 bases between them. Germline loops: CDR1 MDHEN, CDR2 SYDVKM. This CDR3 is built from 12 residues. CDR3 sequence: CASRGDSYEQYF. CDR3 coding DNA: TGTGCCAGCCGCGGGGACTCCTACGAGCAGTACTTC.

The CDR3 spells CASSYSTSGRSLEQFF. The CDR3 nucleotides read TGTGCCAGCAGTTACTCGACTAGCGGGAGATCACTTGAGCAGTTCTTC. The rearrangement links TRBV6-5 to TRBJ2-1, with 12 bases lining up with TRBD2. Germline values: CDR1 MNHEY, CDR2 SVGAGI. V dropped 0 bases and J dropped 9; count of bases not matched to a gene: 6. The CDR3 covers 16 residues.

The chain is built from TRBV29-1 and TRBJ2-3; TRBD2 might be the D (6 bases). This CDR3 region has 14 residues. In germline, CDR1 is SQVTM, CDR2 ANQGSEA. The germline V and J ends were trimmed by 6 bases and 5 bases, with 18 bases remaining between them. The CDR3 loop is CSVAKSGYIDTQYF. Here the CDR3 DNA reads TGCAGCGTCGCGAAGAGCGGGTATATAGATACGCAGTATTTT.

The CDR3 DNA is TGCGCCAGCAGTCAATCGTACGGGTGCACAGATACGCAGTATTTT. Protein product: CASSQSYGCTDTQYF. The V call is TRBV23-1, the J call TRBJ2-3, with D unclear. TRBV23-1 is known as an ORF, though its function is uncertain. The CDR3 consists of 15 residues. With 0 bases removed from V and 1 base from J, the gap between germline ends came to 8 bases.

The chain combines TRBV14 with TRBJ2-3; D call uncertain. Trimming took 1 base from V and 9 from J, leaving 14 bases between them. CDR1 is SGHDN, CDR2 FVKESK, per germline. The CDR3 covers 14 residues. The DNA for the CDR3 is TGTGCCAGCAGCCAAGGAGCGCGGTCGGCAACGCAGTATTTT. As protein: CASSQGARSATQYF. Full variable domain (rest looked up from reference TRBV14 and TRBJ2-3): EAGVTQFPSHSVIEKGQTVTLRCDPISGHDNLYWYRRVMGKEIKFLLHFVKESKQDESGMPNNRFLAERTGGTYSTLKVQPAELEDSGVYFCASSQGARSATQYFGPGTRLTVL.

In regard to this clone: At one boundary the junction diverges from the germline segment, which might be a read error. The chain is built from TRBV7-9 and TRBJ1-2; weak D call: TRBD1 (5 bases). This CDR3 comprises 16 residues. The V gene's germline CDR1 is SEHNR and CDR2 FQNEAQ (reference sequence). The chain's CDR3 is CSSSLVDRLGNYGYTF. The CDR3 coding sequence is TGTTCCAGCAGCTTAGTTGACAGACTCGGGAACTATGGCTACACCTTC.

The chain carries TRBV2 and TRBJ2-7, with TRBD2 as a possible D gene (5 bases). Germline CDR1 reads SNHLY; CDR2 reads FYNNEI. Deletions cut 4 bases from V and 3 bases from J, with 10 bases between. This CDR3 has 13 residues. This CDR3 is CASSALAVYEQYF. The DNA for the CDR3 is TGTGCCAGCAGTGCTCTAGCTGTCTACGAGCAGTACTTC.

CDR3 sequence reads: CASSLNQASEAFF. As DNA, the CDR3 is TGTGCCAGCAGTTTGAATCAGGCTTCTGAAGCTTTCTTT. The chain is built from TRBV7-7 and TRBJ1-1; D remains ambiguous. The germline V gene encodes CDR1 SSHAT and CDR2 FNYEAQ (reference sequence). The CDR3 loop spans 13 amino acids. The germline V and J ends were trimmed by 6 bases and 6 bases, with 14 bases remaining between them.

The chain is built from TRBV7-9 and TRBJ1-5; the D gene is possibly TRBD1 (6 bases). The CDR3 loop spans 14 amino acids. V lost 1 base to trimming and J lost 4 bases, with 8 bases between them. Germline assignment: CDR1 SEHNR and CDR2 FQNEAQ (reference sequence). As DNA, the CDR3 is TGTGCCAGCAGCTTAGAGAGGGGGAATCAGCCCCAGCATTTT. Translated, it gives CASSLERGNQPQHF. Full variable domain (outside the CDR3, taken from reference TRBV7-9 and TRBJ1-5): DTGVSQNPRHKITKRGQNVTFRCDPISEHNRLYWYRQTLGQGPEFLTYFQNEAQLEKSRLLSDRFSAERPKGSFSTLEIQRTEQGDSAMYLCASSLERGNQPQHFGDGTRLSIL.

The chain carries TRBV4-1 and TRBJ1-1; 12 nucleotides line up with TRBD1. The length of the CDR3 is 15 residues. Unmatched junction bases numbered 1, after V lost 4 bases and J lost 1 base. Germline CDR1 is MGHRA and CDR2 is YSYEKL. CDR3 residues: CASSRGQGANTEAFF. The DNA of the CDR3 is TGCGCCAGCAGCCGGGGACAGGGGGCGAACACTGAAGCTTTCTTT.

The gene calls are TRBV28 and TRBJ2-1, with TRBD2 identical over 9 bases. The J segment lost 7 bases and the V segment lost 5 bases, leaving 6 bases of the junction unmatched. The CDR3 spans 14 residues. The germline V gene encodes CDR1 MDHEN and CDR2 SYDVKM. CDR3 protein: CASSNSGSLNEQFF. In DNA, the CDR3 is TGTGCCAGCAGTAATAGCGGGAGTCTAAATGAGCAGTTCTTC.

The chain combines TRBV14 with TRBJ2-3; 7 bases match TRBD2. Per the germline V gene, CDR1 is SGHDN and CDR2 is FVKESK. CDR3 length: 16 amino acids. Trimming at V came to 4 bases and at J to 2 bases, leaving 9 bases not matched to a gene. The CDR3 region has the DNA TGTGCCAGCAGCCCCATTCGGGGGGTGGTCACAGATACGCAGTATTTT. It yields the protein CASSPIRGVVTDTQYF.

This chain links TRBV10-1 with TRBJ2-5; D may be TRBD2 (7 bases). V lost 6 bases and J lost 5, with 13 bases in between. Germline values: CDR1 WNHNN, CDR2 SYGVQD (reference sequence). This CDR3 region has 13 residues. DNA of the CDR3: TGCGCCAGCAGCTCGGGGGGCCGGGAGACCCAGTACTTC. It is translated as CASSSGGRETQYF.